Sequencing of this TCR beta chain was carried out in a study of blood T cell repertoires in COVID-19. In the study overall: Italy, Spain and the United States were the sources of the convalescent and acute COVID-19 samples. T cells, B-cell-depleted T cells, or PBMCs supplied cDNA or gDNA.

CDR1 MNHEY and CDR2 SMNVEV come from the germline V gene (reference sequence). The CDR3 sequence is 13 residues long. The J segment lost 5 bases and the V segment lost 5 bases, leaving 3 bases of the junction unmatched. TCRdb keeps only in-frame clones here, not all; method: immunoSEQ multiplex PCR. The sample includes 250,000 to 300,000 clones, 88% of them seen just once. This clone appeared a single time. The cohort comprised adults aged about 18 to 89 years residing in about two dozen US areas. Participants' reported clinical history set cohort assignment. The specimen was PBMCs or T cells enriched from blood (not recorded which). The sequence was collected from a woman in her twenties or thirties who had recovered from COVID-19. The V gene is TRBV27, the J gene TRBJ1-1; TRBD1 matches at 9 bases. The CDR3 DNA sequence: TGTGCCAGCAGTAGACAGGGGGGGACTGAAGCTTTCTTT. Translating gives CASSRQGGTEAFF.